The 7 T cell receptor beta chains below come from one sample, sequenced in a study of CD8 T cells in Susac syndrome. Reverse transcription of 0.5 to 1 ug RNA was performed with random hexamers. TCRdb recomputed calls from the immunoSEQ multiplex PCR reads with MiXCR, one row per CDR3 protein. The sample yields about 100,000 distinct CDR3 sequences, around 95% seen once. Sequenced sample: CD8+ T cells from PBMCs. The receptor set was obtained from a human donor with Susac syndrome.

The gene calls are TRBV11-2 and TRBJ2-2; perhaps D is TRBD1 or TRBD2 (5 bases each). Germline CDR1 reads SGHAT; CDR2 reads FQNNGV. The ends were cut back, 2 bases at V and 3 bases at J, with 10 bases in the middle. This CDR3 has 15 amino acids. This CDR3 reads CASSLNGAYTGELFF. The CDR3, as DNA: TGTGCCAGCAGCTTAAACGGGGCCTACACCGGGGAGCTGTTTTTT.

CDR3 protein: CSVAGRSTDTQYF. In nucleotides, the CDR3 is TGCAGCGTTGCGGGCAGAAGCACAGATACGCAGTATTTT. V gene TRBV29-1 combines with J gene TRBJ2-3; unclear D gene. The CDR3 is 13 amino acids. V was clipped by 4 bases and J by 0 bases, with 8 bases between them. Looked up from germline, CDR1 is SQVTM and CDR2 is ANQGSEA.

The chain has TRBV24-1 and TRBJ2-5, with TRBD2 matching 12 bases. Germline V lookup: CDR1 KGHDR, CDR2 SFDVKD. Unmatched junction bases numbered 2, after V lost 3 bases and J lost 4 bases. This CDR3 comprises 15 residues. In DNA, the CDR3 is TGTGCCACCAGTGATCCGGGACTAGCGGGAGAGACCCAGTACTTC. It codes for CATSDPGLAGETQYF.

V is TRBV5-1 and J is TRBJ2-1, with 14 bases that match TRBD2. Germline V gene data show CDR1 as SGHRS and CDR2 as YFSETQ. The CDR3 totals 16 residues. After removal of 4 bases from V and 6 bases from J, the junction contained 6 bases not matched to a gene. Written as DNA, the CDR3 is TGCGCCAGCAGCAGATCCGGGACTAGCGGGGGCAATGAGCAGTTCTTC. Translated: CASSRSGTSGGNEQFF.

V usage is TRBV3-1 and J usage is TRBJ2-7, with 8 bases lining up with TRBD1. CDR1 and CDR2 from the germline V gene are LGHDT and YNNKEL (reference sequence). V trimming: 1 base; J trimming: 2 bases; junction bases outside the gene matches: 7. The CDR3 is made up of 16 amino acids. CDR3 amino acids: CASSQVGGQATYEQYF. As DNA, the CDR3 is TGTGCCAGCAGCCAAGTGGGGGGACAGGCCACCTACGAGCAGTACTTC.

The J gene is TRBJ2-4, the V gene TRBV7-9; D is undetermined. V lost 1 base to trimming and J lost 5 bases, with 6 bases between them. Germline V lookup: CDR1 SEHNR, CDR2 FQNEAQ (reference sequence). The CDR3 consists of 13 residues. CDR3 sequence: CASSLDRQNIQYF. The CDR3 DNA reads as TGTGCCAGCAGCTTAGACAGACAAAACATTCAGTACTTC.

V usage is TRBV27 and J usage is TRBJ1-2; the D is unclear. The germline V and J ends were trimmed by 5 bases and 4 bases, with 14 bases remaining between them. The CDR3 sequence is 14 residues long. Germline-derived CDR1 and CDR2 are MNHEY and SMNVEV (reference sequence). CDR3 DNA: TGTGCCAGCAGTCCCATGACCTCAGGCTATGGCTACACCTTC. Protein sequence: CASSPMTSGYGYTF.